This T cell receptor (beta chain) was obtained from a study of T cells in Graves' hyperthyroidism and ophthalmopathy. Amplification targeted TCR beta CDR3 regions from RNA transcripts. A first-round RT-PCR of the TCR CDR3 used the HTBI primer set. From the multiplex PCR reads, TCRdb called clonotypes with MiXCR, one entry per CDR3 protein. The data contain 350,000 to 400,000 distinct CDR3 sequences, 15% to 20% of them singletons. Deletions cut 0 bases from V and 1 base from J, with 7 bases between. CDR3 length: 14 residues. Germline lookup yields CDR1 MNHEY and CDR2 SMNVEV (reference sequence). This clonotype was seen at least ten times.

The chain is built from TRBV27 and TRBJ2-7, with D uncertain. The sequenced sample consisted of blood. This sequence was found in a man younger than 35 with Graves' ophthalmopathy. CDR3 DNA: TGTGCCAGCAGTTTATCAGTGGATTCCTACGAGCAGTACTTC. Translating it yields CASSLSVDSYEQYF.